The 21 T cell receptor beta chains in this list originate from one sample, sequenced in a study of blood T cell repertoires in COVID-19. Clones were sequenced by immunoSEQ multiplex PCR, and TCRdb holds only the in-frame ones, with some missing. The sample holds fewer than 95,000 clones; 85% to 90% are singletons and the top ten take 4.8%. The specimen sequenced was peripheral blood. The receptors were sampled from a woman of 80 years or more with acute or convalescent COVID-19.

The sample holds one count of this clone. The rearrangement joins TRBV3-1 (or the pseudogene TRBV3-2) to TRBJ1-6; D not certain. V was clipped by 1 base and J by 0 bases, with 7 bases between them. CDR1 is LGHDT, CDR2 YNNKEL, per germline (reference sequence). The CDR3 has 16 residues. CDR3 in DNA: TGTGCCAGCAGCCAAGTCGGGAGCTCCTATAATTCACCCCTCCACTTT. It encodes CASSQVGSSYNSPLHF.

This rearrangement joins TRBV7-2 to TRBJ2-5; 11 nucleotides match TRBD2. The V gene end was trimmed by 1 base and the J gene end by 4 bases; junction bases not matched to a gene: 11. Germline-derived CDR1 and CDR2 are SGHTA and FQGNSA. The CDR3 runs 18 residues. CDR3 amino acids: CASSLVLAGDPQGETQYF. Here the CDR3 DNA reads TGTGCCAGCAGCTTAGTACTAGCGGGGGACCCCCAGGGAGAGACCCAGTACTTC.

The genes are TRBV11-2 and TRBJ2-1, with D perhaps matching TRBD1 (6 bases). The CDR3 is made up of 19 amino acids. Trimming removed 5 bases from V and 6 bases from J, with 29 bases in between. From germline, CDR1 is SGHAT and CDR2 FQNNGV. CDR3 in amino acids: CASSQTRFQTDSRGNEQFF. In nucleotides, the CDR3 is TGTGCCAGCAGCCAGACCCGGTTTCAGACGGACAGCCGGGGCAATGAGCAGTTCTTC. Full variable domain (rest looked up from reference TRBV11-2 and TRBJ2-1): EAGVAQSPRYKIIEKRQSVAFWCNPISGHATLYWYQQILGQGPKLLIQFQNNGVVDDSQLPKDRFSAERLKGVDSTLKIQPAKLEDSAVYLCASSQTRFQTDSRGNEQFFGPGTRLTVL.

V is TRBV7-9 and J is TRBJ1-6, with D possibly being TRBD1 (5 bases). The CDR3 loop spans 14 amino acids. Germline CDR1 is SEHNR and CDR2 is FQNEAQ (reference sequence). V dropped 2 bases and J dropped 7 bases, with 9 bases sitting between them. This chain's CDR3 is CASSLIQENSPLHF. DNA for the CDR3: TGTGCCAGCAGCTTAATACAGGAGAATTCACCCCTCCACTTT.

This sequence joins TRBV18 and TRBJ1-4; D possibly corresponds to TRBD1 (5 bases). This CDR3 spans 15 amino acids. Germline V lookup: CDR1 KGHSH, CDR2 LQKENI. Between the trimmed V and J ends, which lost 6 bases and 8 bases, there was a span of 19 bases. CDR3 sequence (DNA): TGTGCCAGCTCCCCCGGCAGTGGGGCCTTGGAAAAACTGTTTTTT. This translates into CASSPGSGALEKLFF.

The chain joins TRBV5-8 to TRBJ2-7; D possibly corresponds to TRBD1 (6 bases). V lost 2 bases, J lost 3 bases, and 9 bases lay in between. This CDR3 spans 13 amino acids. Germline V CDR1 and CDR2: SGHTS, YDEGEE. CDR3 in amino acids: CASSFGQNYEQYF. Written as DNA, the CDR3 is TGTGCCAGCAGCTTTGGACAGAACTACGAGCAGTACTTC.

Comment on this clone: An end of the junction differs from the germline gene, which may be a read error. The chain carries TRBV18 and TRBJ2-6, with D perhaps matching TRBD2 (6 bases). The CDR3 length is 17 residues. CDR1 and CDR2 (germline): KGHSH, LQKENI. This CDR3 reads CASSPPGTFRGVNVLTF. Written as DNA, the CDR3 is TGTGCCAGCTCACCACCTGGGACTTTCCGAGGGGTCAACGTCCTGACTTTC. Looking up the rest from reference TRBV18 and TRBJ2-6 gives the full variable domain: NAGVMQNPRHLVRRRGQEARLRCSPMKGHSHVYWYRQLPEEGLKFMVYLQKENIIDESGMPKERFSAEFPKEGPSILRIQQVVRGDSAAYFCASSPPGTFRGVNVLTFGAGSRLTVL.

The V and J genes are TRBV18 and TRBJ2-7; D is perhaps TRBD1 (5 bases). Germline CDR1 reads KGHSH; CDR2 reads LQKENI. The V gene lost 3 bases and the J gene lost 0 bases, with 12 bases spanning the gap. The CDR3 runs 15 residues. CDR3 sequence: CASSPRTLSSYEQYF. The CDR3 DNA reads as TGTGCCAGCTCACCCCGGACACTGAGCTCCTACGAGCAGTACTTC.

This clone was counted a single time. The chain recombines TRBV12-3 or TRBV12-4 with TRBJ2-4, with 7 bases identical to TRBD2. This CDR3 has 13 residues. V lost 6 bases and J lost 6; bases outside the gene matches: 5. CDR3 amino acids: CASSQAGRNIQYF. In nucleotides, the CDR3 is TGTGCCAGCAGCCAAGCGGGAAGAAACATTCAGTACTTC.

The chain is built from TRBV3-1 (or the pseudogene TRBV3-2) and TRBJ1-3, with TRBD1 identical over 7 bases. J lost 7 bases, V lost 4 bases, and 7 bases had no gene match. CDR3 size: 14 residues. The germline CDR1 and CDR2 sequences are LGHDT and YNNKEL (reference sequence). The CDR3 loop reads CASSRHGTENTIYF. In nucleotides, the CDR3 is TGTGCCAGCAGCCGTCACGGGACAGAGAACACCATATATTTT.

The chain carries TRBV7-3 and TRBJ2-1; 11 nucleotides agree with TRBD2. V lost 5 bases to trimming and J lost 4 bases; unmatched junction nucleotides: 4. This CDR3 has 15 amino acids. CDR1 and CDR2 from the germline V gene are SGHTA and FQGTGA. CDR3 sequence: CASSLTSGNYNEQFF. CDR3 DNA sequence: TGTGCCAGCAGCCTGACTAGCGGGAATTACAATGAGCAGTTCTTC.

Here the CDR3 DNA reads TGTGCCAGCAGCTCACGCCTAGGGGTGGCCTATGGCTACACCTTC. Encoded protein: CASSSRLGVAYGYTF. This chain joins TRBV11-2 and TRBJ1-2; tentative D call: TRBD1 (5 bases). The ends were cut back, 4 bases at V and 4 bases at J, with 16 bases in the middle. Germline CDR1 and CDR2: SGHAT and FQNNGV. This CDR3 region has 15 residues. The variable domain in full, completed from reference TRBV11-2 and TRBJ1-2, reads EAGVAQSPRYKIIEKRQSVAFWCNPISGHATLYWYQQILGQGPKLLIQFQNNGVVDDSQLPKDRFSAERLKGVDSTLKIQPAKLEDSAVYLCASSSRLGVAYGYTFGSGTRLTVV.

The rearrangement links TRBV4-1 to TRBJ2-2; TRBD2 matches 8 bases. The junction had 14 bases not matched to a gene; V was cut back by 4 bases and J by 7 bases. CDR1 is MGHRA and CDR2 is YSYEKL in the germline V gene. The CDR3 spans 17 residues. The CDR3 DNA sequence: TGCGCCAGCAGCCTATCAACCGGGGGGGGCCCAGGCGGGGAGCTGTTTTTT. As protein: CASSLSTGGGPGGELFF.

The chain combines TRBV9 with TRBJ1-3; the D gene is possibly TRBD1 (5 bases). The V end lost 1 base, the J end lost 2 bases, and 10 bases lay between the germline ends. The germline gives CDR1 SGDLS, CDR2 YYNGEE. This CDR3 contains 15 residues. The CDR3 sequence is CASSVKGNPGNTIYF. DNA of the CDR3: TGTGCCAGCAGCGTAAAGGGGAATCCTGGAAACACCATATATTTT. Combining the CDR3 with reference TRBV9 and TRBJ1-3 gives the whole variable domain DSGVTQTPKHLITATGQRVTLRCSPRSGDLSVYWYQQSLDQGLQFLIQYYNGEERAKGNILERFSAQQFPDLHSELNLSSLELGDSALYFCASSVKGNPGNTIYFGEGSWLTVV.

The chain couples TRBV10-3 to TRBJ2-7; 11 bases align to TRBD1. The germline V gene encodes CDR1 ENHRY and CDR2 SYGVKD. The CDR3 covers 19 residues. V shed 2 bases and J 5 bases; nucleotides not matched to a gene: 17. For the CDR3, the DNA is TGTGCCATCAGTGAGGTTGGACAGGGGGCCGGTATCGCCCTAGACGAGCAGTACTTC. Its translation is CAISEVGQGAGIALDEQYF.

The chain has TRBV2 and TRBJ1-2, with D possibly matching TRBD1 (6 bases). Germline lookup yields CDR1 SNHLY and CDR2 FYNNEI. Trimming took 6 bases from V and 6 from J, leaving 14 bases between them. The CDR3 has 13 amino acids. The CDR3 region has the DNA TGTGCCAGCAGGACCCGGACAGCCCATGGCTACACCTTC. It yields the protein CASRTRTAHGYTF.

The chain couples TRBV4-1 to TRBJ2-7, with a weak D call TRBD1 (5 bases). CDR3 size: 18 residues. CDR1 is MGHRA, CDR2 YSYEKL, per germline. The ends were cut back, 2 bases at V and 2 bases at J, with 22 bases in the middle. The CDR3 is CASSQIQVRREGAYEQYF. The CDR3 nucleotides are TGCGCCAGCAGCCAAATTCAGGTTCGAAGGGAAGGGGCCTACGAGCAGTACTTC.

This chain connects TRBV7-9 to TRBJ2-7, with TRBD2 matching 9 bases. Trimming removed 8 bases from V and 1 base from J; junction bases left unmatched: 6. CDR1 and CDR2 from the germline V gene are SEHNR and FQNEAQ (reference sequence). This CDR3 has 14 residues. This chain's CDR3 is CASSPGLASYEQYF. CDR3 coding DNA: TGTGCCAGCTCTCCGGGACTAGCTTCCTACGAGCAGTACTTC.

The chain has TRBV7-2 and TRBJ2-1; 10 bases fit TRBD2. The CDR3 totals 16 residues. The trim removed 7 bases at V and 4 bases at J, leaving 10 bases unmatched. The germline V gene has CDR1 SGHTA and CDR2 FQGNSA. In nucleotides, the CDR3 is TGTGCCAGCATCACTCAGCGGGGGGGAAGGTACAATGAGCAGTTCTTC. Translation gives CASITQRGGRYNEQFF.

This sequence joins TRBV14 and TRBJ2-7, with a weak D call TRBD1 (5 bases). V lost 5 bases and J lost 2, with 13 bases in between. The CDR3 consists of 14 residues. Looked up from germline, CDR1 is SGHDN and CDR2 is FVKESK. CDR3 DNA: TGTGCCAGCAGCTCAGGGATCTTAGCCTACGAGCAGTACTTC. Amino acids: CASSSGILAYEQYF.

V gene TRBV10-2 combines with J gene TRBJ2-3; 8 nucleotides align to TRBD2. CDR1 and CDR2 (germline): WSHSY, SAAADI. CDR3 length: 15 residues. The V and J ends lost 7 bases and 3 bases, in that order; junction bases with no gene match: 9. The DNA for the CDR3 is TGCGCCAGCACAGCGGGGGAGGCAGGGACAGATACGCAGTATTTT. Protein sequence: CASTAGEAGTDTQYF.